The 27 T cell receptor beta chains given below trace back to one sample, sequenced in a study of early T cells in non-severe SARS-CoV-2 infection. TCRdb independently ran MiXCR on the 5' RACE reads; one entry per CDR3 protein. This sample has tens of thousands of distinct CDR3 sequences; about 9.3% occur once, and the top ten carry more than 10%. Specimen: whole blood. The receptors here all came from an adult who was a healthcare worker with PCR-confirmed SARS-CoV-2 infection or an uninfected control (not recorded which).

This clonotype was detected many times. J is TRBJ1-1 and V is TRBV28, with D hard to call. The length of the CDR3 is 12 residues. V was cut by 8 bases and J by 0 bases, with 7 bases left in between. Per the germline V gene, CDR1 is MDHEN and CDR2 is SYDVKM. The CDR3 DNA reads TGTGCCAGCCACGCCTTGAACACTGAAGCTTTCTTT. This translates into CASHALNTEAFF.

This clonotype was recorded many times. The V call is TRBV4-3, the J call TRBJ2-5, with D tentatively TRBD1 or TRBD2 (5 bases each). The CDR3 extends over 16 amino acids. CDR1 and CDR2 from the germline V gene are LGHNA and YSLEER. Deletions cut 0 bases from V and 5 bases from J, with 16 bases between. CDR3 protein: CASSQDPPGSGETQYF. CDR3 bases: TGCGCCAGCAGCCAAGATCCGCCAGGGTCGGGGGAGACCCAGTACTTC.

The sample holds a few counts of this clonotype. V gene TRBV7-2 combines with J gene TRBJ2-3, with D uncertain. This CDR3 spans 17 amino acids. Per the germline V gene, CDR1 is SGHTA and CDR2 is FQGNSA. Trimming took 2 bases from V and 3 from J, leaving 18 bases between them. CDR3: CASSLLPAARDTDTQYF. The CDR3 nucleotides are TGTGCCAGCAGCTTACTCCCGGCCGCGAGAGATACAGATACGCAGTATTTT. The entire variable domain, with the rest obtained from reference TRBV7-2 and TRBJ2-3, is as follows: GAGVSQSPSNKVTEKGKDVELRCDPISGHTALYWYRQSLGQGLEFLIYFQGNSAPDKSGLPSDRFSAERTGGSVSTLTIQRTQQEDSAVYLCASSLLPAARDTDTQYFGPGTRLTVL.

The rearrangement uses TRBV29-1 and TRBJ2-6, with D hard to call. The V gene lost 5 bases and the J gene lost 0 bases, with 5 bases spanning the gap. This CDR3 contains 13 residues. Germline V gene lookup returns CDR1 SQVTM and CDR2 ANQGSEA. The CDR3 nucleotides read TGCAGCGTTCGTTTCTCTGGGGCCAACGTCCTGACTTTC. Its protein product is CSVRFSGANVLTF.

There are a few counts of this clonotype. The chain joins TRBV11-2 to TRBJ2-1; D is unclear. Germline CDR1 SGHAT, CDR2 FQNNGV. This CDR3 is built from 15 residues. The V end was cut by 3 bases, the J end by 0 bases, with 9 bases between. The CDR3 loop is CASSFGQNSYNEQFF. As DNA, the CDR3 is TGTGCCAGCAGCTTTGGGCAGAACTCCTACAATGAGCAGTTCTTC.

This clonotype is judged medium-sized (0.01 to 0.1%). The chain combines TRBV7-6 with TRBJ1-2; a weak D match, TRBD1 (5 bases). The CDR3 totals 13 residues. Per germline, CDR1 SGHVS and CDR2 FNYEAQ. Deletions cut 3 bases from V and 8 bases from J, with 13 bases between. CDR3 bases: TGTGCCAGCAGCTTTGAGGGGACGCGCGGCTACACCTTC. It is translated as CASSFEGTRGYTF.

This clonotype was counted many times. The chain couples TRBV6-1 to TRBJ1-5; D call uncertain. CDR1 and CDR2 (germline): MNHNS, SASEGT. This CDR3 has 17 amino acids. V was shortened by 6 bases and J by 1 base, with 19 bases between the two germline ends. The CDR3 DNA is TGTGCCAGCAGGCCCTTACCTCATATCAGCAGCAATCAGCCCCAGCATTTT. This gives the protein CASRPLPHISSNQPQHF.

In this sample, this clonotype turned up many times. This chain connects TRBV7-9 to TRBJ2-7; possible D gene TRBD2, 6 bases. The CDR3 spans 14 residues. The V gene's germline CDR1 is SEHNR and CDR2 FQNEAQ (reference sequence). The V gene lost 5 bases and the J gene lost 3 bases, with 14 bases spanning the gap. CDR3: CASSPGGSDYEQYF. The DNA for the CDR3 is TGTGCCAGCAGCCCTGGAGGGTCTGACTACGAGCAGTACTTC.

This clonotype was counted ten times or more. The chain carries TRBV2 and TRBJ2-1; TRBD2 matches 15 bases. Germline CDR1 is SNHLY and CDR2 is FYNNEI. Trimming at V came to 2 bases and at J to 8 bases, leaving 4 bases not matched to a gene. The CDR3 is 16 residues long. The CDR3 sequence is CASSEPGLAGGDEQFF. The CDR3, as DNA: TGTGCCAGCAGTGAACCCGGACTAGCGGGGGGGGATGAGCAGTTCTTC.

The CDR3 sequence is CASSPKGGWDEKLFF. CDR3 sequence (DNA): TGTGCCAGCAGCCCCAAAGGGGGATGGGATGAAAAACTGTTTTTT. The V call is TRBV3-1, the J call TRBJ1-4; D might be TRBD1 (6 bases). This CDR3 is built from 15 residues. V was clipped by 4 bases and J by 6 bases, with 15 bases between them. Germline CDR1 LGHDT, CDR2 YNNKEL (reference sequence).

The table lists this clonotype with many counts. The gene calls are TRBV18 and TRBJ1-1; D is undetermined. Trimming cost V 0 bases and J 0 bases, with 8 bases left between them. This CDR3 region has 15 residues. The germline V gene has CDR1 KGHSH and CDR2 LQKENI. CDR3 region: CASSPPATLNTEAFF. CDR3 DNA: TGTGCCAGCTCACCACCGGCGACATTGAACACTGAAGCTTTCTTT.

This rearrangement joins TRBV6-5 to TRBJ2-3; D is undetermined. The germline V gene has CDR1 MNHEY and CDR2 SVGAGI. V was cut by 10 bases and J by 1 base, with 6 bases left in between. The CDR3 covers 11 residues. The CDR3 reads CATLRTDTQYF. As DNA, the CDR3 is TGTGCCACCCTACGCACAGATACGCAGTATTTT.

This clonotype has a count of ten or more. The V call is TRBV12-5, the J call TRBJ2-3; 11 bases map to TRBD1. This CDR3 region has 17 residues. The V and J ends lost 2 bases and 2 bases, in that order; junction bases with no gene match: 6. CDR1 is LGHNT and CDR2 is FRNRAP in the germline V gene. This chain's CDR3 is CASGLLRTGGNTDTQYF. CDR3 in DNA: TGTGCTAGTGGTTTGCTCCGGACAGGGGGCAACACAGATACGCAGTATTTT.

The chain recombines TRBV6-2 or TRBV6-3 with TRBJ2-7; D unresolved. With 7 bases removed from V and 3 bases from J, the gap between germline ends came to 16 bases. The CDR3 runs 14 residues. Germline lookup yields CDR1 MNHEY and CDR2 SVGEGT. The CDR3 is CASNPLGPNYEQYF. For the CDR3, the DNA is TGTGCCAGCAACCCTTTGGGCCCCAACTACGAGCAGTACTTC.

This clonotype was observed a few times. V is TRBV5-1 and J is TRBJ2-4, with 7 bases lining up with TRBD2. The CDR3 runs to 15 residues. The V gene end was trimmed by 1 base and the J gene end by 0 bases; junction bases not matched to a gene: 1. From germline, CDR1 is SGHRS and CDR2 YFSETQ. The CDR3 here is CASSLTSEAKNIQYF. CDR3 bases: TGCGCCAGCAGCTTGACTAGCGAAGCCAAAAACATTCAGTACTTC.

This clonotype was seen repeatedly, ten times or more. V and J are TRBV12-3 or TRBV12-4 and TRBJ1-2; 8 bases agree with TRBD1. V trimming: 6 bases; J trimming: 8 bases; junction bases outside the gene matches: 5. The CDR3 consists of 12 residues. CDR3 DNA: TGTGCCAGCAGAACCGCAGGGGGCGGCTACACCTTC. Translated: CASRTAGGGYTF.

The V gene is TRBV20-1, the J gene TRBJ2-3; the D is unclear. Germline CDR1 is DFQATT and CDR2 is SNEGSKA (reference sequence). V shed 7 bases and J shed 2 bases, with 13 bases lying between them. This CDR3 has 13 residues. DNA for the CDR3: TGCAGTGGACTCGAGCACCACACAGATACGCAGTATTTT. Translated, it gives CSGLEHHTDTQYF.

This chain joins TRBV25-1 and TRBJ1-1; 10 positions match TRBD1. Trimming took 3 bases from V and 3 from J; bases not matched to a gene: 4. Germline-derived CDR1 and CDR2 are MGHDK and SYGVNS. This CDR3 has 15 amino acids. The CDR3 coding sequence is TGTGCCAGCAGTGACGCCGGGACAGGGGACACTGAAGCTTTCTTT. Protein sequence: CASSDAGTGDTEAFF.

This clonotype was seen repeatedly, ten times or more. The chain couples TRBV20-1 to TRBJ1-4, with D tentatively TRBD1 (6 bases). V lost 3 bases to trimming and J lost 8 bases, with 16 bases between them. There are 14 residues in the CDR3. Per the germline V gene, CDR1 is DFQATT and CDR2 is SNEGSKA (reference sequence). In DNA form, the CDR3 reads TGCAGTGCTAGGAAGACAGGCTTGGTAGAAAAACTGTTTTTT. This gives the protein CSARKTGLVEKLFF.

This clonotype was counted only a few times. CDR3 DNA sequence: TGTGCCAGCAGCAAGGGACTGGTTAACACCGGGGAGCTGTTTTTT. It translates to CASSKGLVNTGELFF. This sequence joins TRBV7-3 and TRBJ2-2; D is possibly TRBD2 (6 bases). V was shortened by 5 bases and J by 2 bases, with 12 bases between the two germline ends. The CDR3 is made up of 15 amino acids. Germline-derived CDR1 and CDR2 are SGHTA and FQGTGA.

The genes are TRBV5-8 and TRBJ2-5, with 9 bases that match TRBD1. The CDR3 length is 16 residues. V was clipped by 4 bases and J by 1 base; unmatched bases: 8. CDR1 is SGHTS, CDR2 YDEGEE, per germline. The chain's CDR3 is CASSPGTGLIQETQYF. DNA for the CDR3: TGTGCCAGCAGCCCCGGGACAGGGCTAATCCAAGAGACCCAGTACTTC.

Only a few counts were recorded for this clonotype. V is TRBV4-2 and J is TRBJ2-3; D remains unclear. The CDR3 has 14 residues. Germline CDR1 and CDR2: LGHNA and YNFKEQ. The germline V and J ends were trimmed by 5 bases and 2 bases, with 11 bases remaining between them. The CDR3 DNA is TGTGCCAGCAGCTTAGAGCGCCACACAGATACGCAGTATTTT. Amino acids: CASSLERHTDTQYF.

This clonotype has just a few counts. V is TRBV2 and J is TRBJ1-6; D is unresolved. The length of the CDR3 is 14 residues. Germline V gene sequence: CDR1 SNHLY, CDR2 FYNNEI. V was shortened by 2 bases and J by 7 bases, with 9 bases between the two germline ends. The CDR3, as DNA: TGTGCCAGCAGTGAAATTGCTTCCAATTCACCCCTCCACTTT. Its translation: CASSEIASNSPLHF.

This clonotype was seen only a few times. The J gene is TRBJ1-5, the V gene TRBV6-1; a weak D match, TRBD1 (5 bases). V was cut by 8 bases and J by 0 bases, with 14 bases left in between. There are 15 residues in the CDR3. Looked up from germline, CDR1 is MNHNS and CDR2 is SASEGT. The CDR3 here is CASWQGGNSNQPQHF. The CDR3 DNA sequence: TGTGCCAGCTGGCAGGGCGGGAATAGCAATCAGCCCCAGCATTTT.

A few counts support this clonotype. CDR3 sequence reads: CASSLEGIGSGYTF. The CDR3 DNA follows: TGTGCCAGCAGCTTGGAGGGGATCGGGAGCGGCTACACCTTC. This rearrangement joins TRBV11-2 to TRBJ1-2; possibly TRBD1 for D (5 bases). V lost 3 bases and J lost 8, with 16 bases in between. The germline V gene encodes CDR1 SGHAT and CDR2 FQNNGV. The CDR3 is 14 amino acids.

This chain uses TRBV7-3 with TRBJ1-2, with D hard to call. V lost 1 base, J lost 5 bases, and 8 bases lay in between. The CDR3 is 13 residues long. CDR1 is SGHTA and CDR2 is FQGTGA in the germline V gene. CDR3 in DNA: TGTGCCAGCAGCTTAAGGATTTGTTATGGCTACACCTTC. It codes for CASSLRICYGYTF. Full variable domain (missing parts from reference TRBV7-3 and TRBJ1-2): GAGVSQTPSNKVTEKGKYVELRCDPISGHTALYWYRQSLGQGPEFLIYFQGTGAADDSGLPNDRFFAVRPEGSVSTLKIQRTERGDSAVYLCASSLRICYGYTFGSGTRLTVV.

In this sample, this clonotype turned up many times. The chain carries TRBV6-5 and TRBJ2-1; 16 nucleotides agree with TRBD2. Germline CDR1 MNHEY, CDR2 SVGAGI. The ends lost 5 bases at V and 16 bases at J; junction bases unmatched: 8. This CDR3 has 14 residues. The CDR3 region has the DNA TGTGCCAGCAGTACGGGGACTAGCGGGGGGGCTGTTTTCTTC. Its translation: CASSTGTSGGAVFF.